These 9 T cell receptor beta chains originate from one sample sequenced in a study of shared clonotypes between healthy human individuals. Clones were read by immunoSEQ multiplex PCR, and TCRdb kept only the in-frame ones, dropping some. The table lists 950,000 to 1,100,000 clones, around three quarters of them singletons. Sequencing used memory CD4+ T cells from PBMCs. Subset: CD45RA-negative fraction. These receptors all stem from a young man in good health. Some clones in this sample may be carry-over from other donors' samples.

The chain couples TRBV19 to TRBJ2-4, with D tentatively TRBD2 (6 bases). V lost 3 bases, J lost 0 bases, and 9 bases lay in between. This CDR3 has 15 residues. In germline, CDR1 is LNHDA, CDR2 SQIVND (reference sequence). CDR3 amino acids: CASSMGLLAKNIQYF. The CDR3 DNA is TGTGCCAGTAGTATGGGACTCCTAGCCAAAAACATTCAGTACTTC.

The rearrangement joins TRBV15 to TRBJ2-7, with 8 bases lining up with TRBD1. V lost 0 bases to trimming and J lost 7 bases; unmatched junction nucleotides: 8. Germline V lookup: CDR1 LNHNV, CDR2 YYDKDF (reference sequence). The length of the CDR3 is 15 residues. CDR3 coding DNA: TGTGCCACCAGCAGAGATCCGGCCAGGGGGCTTGAGCAGTACTTC. It specifies CATSRDPARGLEQYF.

This clone was seen only once. The rearrangement joins TRBV30 to TRBJ2-5; D remains ambiguous. From germline, CDR1 is GTSNPN and CDR2 SVGIG (reference sequence). The CDR3 loop spans 13 amino acids. Trimming pared 1 base from V and 5 bases from J, leaving 11 bases between. CDR3 amino acids: CAWSGRAGETQYF. CDR3 in DNA: TGTGCCTGGAGTGGGCGTGCCGGGGAGACCCAGTACTTC.

This chain links TRBV5-1 with TRBJ2-7; D is ambiguous. The CDR3 is 15 amino acids. CDR1 is SGHRS, CDR2 YFSETQ, per germline. Trimming took 0 bases from V and 7 from J, leaving 17 bases between them. In DNA, the CDR3 is TGCGCCAGCAGCTTGGAAACTCCTCGGGCTGGAGAGCAGTACTTC. Protein product: CASSLETPRAGEQYF.

As concerns this clone: Other DNA sequences within the sample encode an identical CDR3. In DNA, the CDR3 is TGTGCCAGCTCAGAGGCCTATAGCAATCAGCCCCAGCATTTT. Protein sequence: CASSEAYSNQPQHF. The chain employs TRBV18 and TRBJ1-5; D is ambiguous. In germline, CDR1 is KGHSH, CDR2 LQKENI. The V and J ends lost 5 bases and 0 bases respectively, with 8 bases between them. CDR3 length: 14 amino acids.

The CDR3 spells CASIWASGSYEQYF. CDR3 coding DNA: TGTGCCAGCATCTGGGCTAGCGGATCCTACGAGCAGTACTTC. The J gene is TRBJ2-7, the V gene TRBV6-1, with 7 nucleotides matching TRBD2. This CDR3 is built from 14 residues. Germline V CDR1 and CDR2: MNHNS, SASEGT. V gave up 7 bases and J gave up 1 base; unmatched junction bases: 7.

The V and J genes are TRBV7-7 and TRBJ2-7, with D unresolved. The V gene lost 1 base and the J gene lost 1 base, with 11 bases spanning the gap. CDR1 SSHAT and CDR2 FNYEAQ come from the germline V gene (reference sequence). The CDR3 runs to 15 residues. The CDR3: CASSLVLGPSYEQYF. CDR3 nucleotides: TGTGCCAGCAGCTTAGTCTTAGGGCCTTCCTACGAGCAGTACTTC.

This clone was counted a single time. The rearrangement uses TRBV27 and TRBJ2-7; 9 nucleotides align to TRBD1. V gave up 3 bases and J gave up 4 bases; unmatched junction bases: 7. The CDR3 is 15 residues long. Germline CDR1 reads MNHEY; CDR2 reads SMNVEV (reference sequence). The CDR3 bases are TGTGCCAGCAGTTTTCCGGGACAGGGCGTTTACGAGCAGTACTTC. This encodes CASSFPGQGVYEQYF.

The gene calls are TRBV28 and TRBJ2-3; 7 nucleotides agree with TRBD1. This CDR3 is 15 amino acids long. After removal of 1 base from V and 3 bases from J, the junction contained 4 bases not matched to a gene. Germline-derived CDR1 and CDR2 are MDHEN and SYDVKM. The CDR3 region has the DNA TGTGCCAGCAGTTTATCAAGGGGGCGAACAGATACGCAGTATTTT. This translates into CASSLSRGRTDTQYF.